The 5 T cell receptor beta chains given below trace back to one sample, sequenced in a study of T cell responses to AZD1222 COVID-19 vaccine. Repertoires were generated with immunoSEQ multiplex PCR, while TCRdb's copy carries only in-frame clones and drops some. The data show 130,000 or so clones, with over 75% seen just once and approximately 6% held by the top ten. The sample was peripheral blood, taken 28 days after the second AZD1222 dose. These TCRs come from an adult who received the AZD1222 COVID-19 vaccine.

This clone showed up just once. The gene calls are TRBV6-1 and TRBJ2-1; 11 bases map to TRBD1. The germline V gene has CDR1 MNHNS and CDR2 SASEGT. The CDR3 runs 16 residues. With V trimmed by 2 bases and J by 3 bases, 3 bases remained unmatched. The CDR3 nucleotides read TGTGCCAGCAGTGAACAAGGGACAGGGGGCTACAATGAGCAGTTCTTC. It encodes CASSEQGTGGYNEQFF.

CDR3 bases: TGTGCCAGCAGTATCAGGGAAAACTATGGCTACACCTTC. Its protein is CASSIRENYGYTF. The rearrangement uses TRBV12-3 or TRBV12-4 and TRBJ1-2; D possibly corresponds to TRBD1 (5 bases). This CDR3 has 13 amino acids. V was trimmed by 5 bases and J by 2 bases, leaving 9 bases between them.

The chain recombines TRBV18 with TRBJ1-6, with TRBD1 matching 10 bases. With V trimmed by 1 base and J by 7 bases, 13 bases remained unmatched. Germline values: CDR1 KGHSH, CDR2 LQKENI. CDR3 size: 19 residues. CDR3 sequence reads: CASSPRGTGDGALNSPLHF. In DNA form, the CDR3 reads TGTGCCAGCTCACCACGAGGGACAGGGGACGGGGCCCTAAATTCACCCCTCCACTTT.

The chain joins TRBV7-9 to TRBJ1-1; D is ambiguous. The CDR3 is made up of 13 amino acids. In germline, CDR1 is SEHNR, CDR2 FQNEAQ (reference sequence). The germline V and J ends were trimmed by 3 bases and 3 bases, with 8 bases remaining between them. The CDR3 region is CASSFVRDTEAFF. The DNA for the CDR3 is TGTGCCAGCAGCTTTGTCAGAGACACTGAAGCTTTCTTT.

The table lists this clone with a few counts. The chain uses TRBV5-4 and TRBJ2-3; D may match TRBD1 or TRBD2 (5 bases each). V lost 1 base and J 12 bases, leaving 12 bases between the germline ends. The germline CDR1 and CDR2 sequences are SGHNT and YYREEE (reference sequence). There are 12 residues in the CDR3. DNA for the CDR3: TGTGCCAGCAGCTTGCTGGGACGGGACCAGTATTTT. Its translation: CASSLLGRDQYF.